The rows below give T cell receptor beta chains drawn from one sample of a study of T cell repertoires in cytomegalovirus infection. TCRdb reprocessed the reads with MiXCR, giving one entry per CDR3 protein. The repertoire holds 90,000 to 120,000 distinct CDR3 sequences, with more than 20% as singletons. Sequenced: CD8+ T cells from PBMCs. The receptors originated from a human donor in good health (CMV status not recorded). Some clones in this sample may be carry-over from other donors' samples. CDR3s include the opening cysteine and the closing phenylalanine or tryptophan. The order of the fields is V gene, D gene, clone size, J gene, CDR3 DNA, CDR3 protein. A D gene is named only where the DNA matches it firmly. Clone size, where shown, is once, few, many, or a class for clones that have expanded.

V: TRBV12-3/TRBV12-4; D: .; size: .; J: TRBJ1-3; DNA: TGTGCCAGCAGTTTGACTGTTGTGGGAAACACCATATATTTT; CDR3: CASSLTVVGNTIYF
V: TRBV7-3; D: .; size: few; J: TRBJ2-4; DNA: TGTGCCAGCAGCCGTGGCGGCGAGAACATTCAGTACTTC; CDR3: CASSRGGENIQYF
V: TRBV20-1; D: TRBD2; size: once; J: TRBJ2-7; DNA: TGCAGTGCTAGAGACGGGGTTGCGGGGGACTCCTACGAGCAGTACTTC; CDR3: CSARDGVAGDSYEQYF
V: TRBV7-9; D: .; size: .; J: TRBJ2-7; DNA: TGTGCCAGCAGCTTTGCCGGGTACGAGCAGTACTTC; CDR3: CASSFAGYEQYF
V: TRBV29-1; D: .; size: .; J: TRBJ1-1; DNA: TGCAGCGTTGAAGATACAGGTGAAGCTTTCTTT; CDR3: CSVEDTGEAFF
V: TRBV2; D: .; size: .; J: TRBJ2-4; DNA: TGTGCCCGGCGGGAAGTCACGGACATTCAGTACTTC; CDR3: CARREVTDIQYF
V: TRBV30; D: .; size: .; J: TRBJ1-1; DNA: TGTGCCTGGAGTGACCCCGTGGGAAACACTGAAGCTTTCTTT; CDR3: CAWSDPVGNTEAFF
V: TRBV10-3; D: .; size: .; J: TRBJ1-4; DNA: TGTGCCATCAGTGACCGACAGAGTGTTGCGGGTGAAAAACTGTTTTTT; CDR3: CAISDRQSVAGEKLFF
V: TRBV10-3; D: .; size: many; J: TRBJ2-1; DNA: TGTGCCATCAGTGAGTCGATGGCAGGACAATACAATGAGCAGTTCTTC; CDR3: CAISESMAGQYNEQFF
V: TRBV4-1; D: TRBD1; size: few; J: TRBJ2-7; DNA: TGCGCCAGCAGCCACGAAACTTACCGGGACAGGGGACGAGAGCAGTACTTC; CDR3: CASSHETYRDRGREQYF
V: TRBV5-1; D: .; size: .; J: TRBJ2-3; DNA: TGCGCCAGCAGATGGCCGGGACAAGCCCAGCAATCCACAGATACGCAGTATTTT; CDR3: CASRWPGQAQQSTDTQYF
V: TRBV20-1; D: .; size: few; J: TRBJ1-1; DNA: TGCAGTGCTGGAACCGAGGGGATTGAAGCTTTCTTT; CDR3: CSAGTEGIEAFF
V: TRBV7-9; D: .; size: few; J: TRBJ2-7; DNA: TGTGCCAGCAGCTTAGTGGGGCAGTTATACTACGAGCAGTACTTC; CDR3: CASSLVGQLYYEQYF
V: TRBV10-3; D: .; size: .; J: TRBJ1-5; DNA: TGTGCCATCAGTGAGTGGGAAGACAATCAGCCCCAGCATTTT; CDR3: CAISEWEDNQPQHF